This T cell receptor (beta chain) emerged from a study of cytomegalovirus exposure and HLA in healthy donors. Study-wide points: The classifier reportedly diagnosed cytomegalovirus status with high specificity and sensitivity.

This clone was recorded a few times. Its cognate antigen is unknown. The CDR3 length is 16 residues. CDR1 is SNHLY, CDR2 FYNNEI, per germline. V trimming: 8 bases; J trimming: 3 bases; junction bases outside the gene matches: 14. The PCR employed 60 Vbeta primers together with 13 Jbeta primers. Only in-frame clones appear in the TCRdb table, and some are missing; sequencing was by immunoSEQ multiplex PCR. In the table there are 120,000 to 150,000 clones, roughly three quarters of which are singletons. The chain links TRBV2 to TRBJ1-1, with TRBD1 identical over 8 bases. The sequenced material came from PBMCs. This TCR was recovered from a woman between 50 and 59 years old in good health and CMV-seronegative. The CDR3 loop is CASSDPGGVEYTEAFF. Here the CDR3 DNA reads TGTGCCAGCTCTGACCCAGGGGGCGTTGAGTACACTGAAGCTTTCTTT.